A selection of T cell receptor beta chains follows, all from one sample in a study of blood T cell repertoires in COVID-19. Clones were read by immunoSEQ multiplex PCR, and TCRdb kept only the in-frame ones, dropping some. Seen here are hundreds of thousands of clones, 70% to 90% observed once, and the top ten hold 8.5% to 12%. The sample taken for sequencing was peripheral blood. These TCRs come from a woman older than 75 with acute or convalescent COVID-19. The conserved cysteine and the conserved F or W are not part of the CDR3 here.

>TRBV30|13|TRBJ1-4
AWSARGLGGEKLF
>TRBV5-8|13|TRBJ2-3
ASSLGAIGRNTQY
>TRBV11-2|9|TRBJ1-2
ASSSQNGYT
>TRBV3-1/TRBV3-2|14|TRBJ1-3
ASSQAGPLGGNTIY
>TRBV10-1|13|TRBJ1-1
ASSTPRQGNTEAF
>TRBV4-2|16|TRBJ2-1
ASSQAFGLAGAYNEQF
>TRBV20-1|9|TRBJ2-3
SARRTDTQY
>TRBV9|14|TRBJ1-3
ASSPRLSGSGNTIY
>TRBV9|13|TRBJ1-4
ASSVAEGANEKLF
>TRBV28|13|TRBJ1-5
ASSTLAGSNQPQH
>TRBV5-6|12|TRBJ1-5
ASSWAGGHQPQH
>TRBV2|14|TRBJ2-3
ASRLGTAALADTQY
>TRBV4-3|13|TRBJ2-7
ASSQDWGGSYEQY
>TRBV6-5|12|TRBJ1-5
ASSLTELGQPQH
>TRBV6-5|13|TRBJ2-5
ASSYPGTGQETQY
>TRBV25-1|13|TRBJ1-6
ASIPSRGGNSPLH
>TRBV6-6|11|TRBJ1-5
ASSYSEVQPQH
>TRBV7-2|12|TRBJ2-2
TSSSGQGYGELF
>TRBV7-2|14|TRBJ1-1
ASSLGGGGGYTEAF
>TRBV4-3|17|TRBJ2-2
ASSQDWVGGPTNTGELF
>TRBV6-1|12|TRBJ2-5
ASSEVGLQETQY
>TRBV19|14|TRBJ1-5
ASSKSQVALNQPQH
>TRBV19|11|TRBJ2-7
ASSFRFSYEQY
>TRBV24-1|16|TRBJ2-3
ATSESQGSTTSTDTQY
>TRBV6-5|12|TRBJ1-3
ASSRTGGGNTIY
>TRBV12-5|11|TRBJ1-5
ASGTGQGQPQH
>TRBV28|14|TRBJ1-3
ASSSGGQGAGNTIY
>TRBV5-6|12|TRBJ2-1
ASSLAVSPDEQF
>TRBV19|10|TRBJ1-1
ASRVGYTEAF
>TRBV12-5|11|TRBJ1-5
ASGQTRDQPQH
>TRBV19|13|TRBJ1-4
ASSIQQGSQEKLF
>TRBV7-2|14|TRBJ1-3
ASRRTGGSAGNTIY
>TRBV6-5|12|TRBJ1-2
ASTRQGADYGYT
>TRBV5-1|15|TRBJ2-7
ASSLGGAGTVPYEQY